This is a list of T cell receptor beta chains from one sample in a study of glioma-infiltrating T cells. TCRdb passed the multiplex PCR reads through MiXCR, listing each CDR3 protein once. The sample holds 400,000 or so distinct CDR3 sequences; 41% are singletons and the top ten take around 12%. Source material: glioma tissue, nonneoplastic brain tissue, or PBMCs (not recorded which). These receptors were collected from a human donor with low-grade glioma or glioblastoma, undergoing nonglioma brain surgery, or in good health (not recorded which). Both conserved end residues are part of each CDR3. The order of the fields is clone size, J gene, D gene, V gene, CDR3 DNA, CDR3 protein. A D gene is named only where the DNA matches it firmly. Not every row has a clone size; where given, it reads once, few, many or a size class.

clone_size: .
j_call: TRBJ2-7
d_call: .
v_call: TRBV28
cdr3_nt: TGTGCCACCTCCAGGGCGGAAAACTCCTACGAGCAGTACTTC
cdr3_aa: CATSRAENSYEQYF

clone_size: .
j_call: TRBJ2-5
d_call: TRBD1
v_call: TRBV12-5
cdr3_nt: TGTGCTAGCTTGTGCGACCGGGACAGGGCGGAAGAGACCCAGTACTTC
cdr3_aa: CASLCDRDRAEETQYF

clone_size: .
j_call: TRBJ2-7
d_call: TRBD2
v_call: TRBV4-2
cdr3_nt: TGTGCCAGCAGCCAAGATTTAGCGGGAGGGAGGGTGCAGTACTTC
cdr3_aa: CASSQDLAGGRVQYF

clone_size: few
j_call: TRBJ2-1
d_call: TRBD2
v_call: TRBV4-1
cdr3_nt: TGCGCCAGCAGCCAAGGGGCTAGCGGGAGGCACTACAATGAGCAGTTCTTC
cdr3_aa: CASSQGASGRHYNEQFF

clone_size: many
j_call: TRBJ2-7
d_call: TRBD1
v_call: TRBV6-1
cdr3_nt: TGTGCCAGTGGACAGGGGTTTTCCTACGAGCAGTACTTC
cdr3_aa: CASGQGFSYEQYF

clone_size: .
j_call: TRBJ1-3
d_call: .
v_call: TRBV15
cdr3_nt: TGTGTCACCAGCAGGCTTGGAAACACCATATATTTC
cdr3_aa: CVTSRLGNTIYF

clone_size: .
j_call: TRBJ2-1
d_call: .
v_call: TRBV18
cdr3_nt: TGTGCCAGCTCTCAGGACGATGAGCAGTTCTTC
cdr3_aa: CASSQDDEQFF

clone_size: few
j_call: TRBJ2-7
d_call: TRBD2
v_call: TRBV6-1
cdr3_nt: TGTGCCAGCAGAACCAGGGCTAGCGGGGACGAGCAGTACTTC
cdr3_aa: CASRTRASGDEQYF

clone_size: many
j_call: TRBJ1-5
d_call: .
v_call: TRBV7-2
cdr3_nt: TGTGCCAGCAGCTTAGGTATTAGCAATCAGCCCCAGCATTTT
cdr3_aa: CASSLGISNQPQHF

clone_size: few
j_call: TRBJ2-7
d_call: .
v_call: TRBV7-6
cdr3_nt: TGTGCCAGCAGCTTAGTCACGAGCGAGCAGTACTTC
cdr3_aa: CASSLVTSEQYF

clone_size: .
j_call: TRBJ1-4
d_call: TRBD1
v_call: TRBV20-1
cdr3_nt: TGCAGTGCTACGGACAGGGGGGGCGAAAAACTGTTTTTT
cdr3_aa: CSATDRGGEKLFF

clone_size: .
j_call: TRBJ1-1
d_call: .
v_call: TRBV7-9
cdr3_nt: TGTGCCAGCAGTCCCAAGAGAGACACTGAAGCTTTCTTT
cdr3_aa: CASSPKRDTEAFF

clone_size: .
j_call: TRBJ2-1
d_call: .
v_call: TRBV19
cdr3_nt: TGTGCCAGTGGCAGCCTGGCGGGGGAGCAGTTCTTC
cdr3_aa: CASGSLAGEQFF

clone_size: many
j_call: TRBJ2-3
d_call: TRBD2
v_call: TRBV4-3
cdr3_nt: TGCGCCAGCAGCCAAGTTCGGGGGGGCGTCACAGATACGCAGTATTTT
cdr3_aa: CASSQVRGGVTDTQYF

clone_size: .
j_call: TRBJ2-7
d_call: .
v_call: TRBV2
cdr3_nt: TGTGCCAGCAGTGCCGGGACGCTTACCTACGAGCAGTACTTC
cdr3_aa: CASSAGTLTYEQYF

clone_size: many
j_call: TRBJ2-7
d_call: TRBD1
v_call: TRBV6-1
cdr3_nt: TGTGCCAGCAGGCTAGAATCAGGACAGGGCCTTTCCTACGAGCAGTACTTC
cdr3_aa: CASRLESGQGLSYEQYF

clone_size: many
j_call: TRBJ1-1
d_call: TRBD1
v_call: TRBV7-8
cdr3_nt: TGTGCCAGCAGCCTACGCCCGGGACAGCTGAACACTGAAGCTTTCTTT
cdr3_aa: CASSLRPGQLNTEAFF

clone_size: many
j_call: TRBJ2-3
d_call: TRBD1
v_call: TRBV7-2
cdr3_nt: TGTGCCAGCAGCTCGACAGGGGTCGATACGCAGTATTTT
cdr3_aa: CASSSTGVDTQYF

clone_size: .
j_call: TRBJ2-5
d_call: .
v_call: TRBV28
cdr3_nt: TGTGCCAGCAGTTTTATGGCAGGGGAAGAGACCCAGTACTTC
cdr3_aa: CASSFMAGEETQYF

clone_size: many
j_call: TRBJ2-3
d_call: TRBD1
v_call: TRBV6-1
cdr3_nt: TGTGCCAGCAGGCTAACTACAGGGGGCGCGACAGATACGCAGTATTTT
cdr3_aa: CASRLTTGGATDTQYF

clone_size: many
j_call: TRBJ1-2
d_call: .
v_call: TRBV7-2
cdr3_nt: TGTGCCAGCAGCTTCTCCACGACAGGCCCACTTGGCTACACCTTC
cdr3_aa: CASSFSTTGPLGYTF

clone_size: few
j_call: TRBJ2-7
d_call: .
v_call: TRBV4-3
cdr3_nt: TGCGCCAGCAGCCAAGATAACAGGGACCTCTACGAGCAGTACTTC
cdr3_aa: CASSQDNRDLYEQYF

clone_size: .
j_call: TRBJ1-4
d_call: .
v_call: TRBV3-1
cdr3_nt: TGTGCCAGCAGCCAAGATCATAAGGGGGATCGTGAAAAACTGTTTTTT
cdr3_aa: CASSQDHKGDREKLFF

clone_size: many
j_call: TRBJ1-2
d_call: .
v_call: TRBV6-1
cdr3_nt: TGTGCCAGCACTCCCGGCTCAGGCTACACCTTC
cdr3_aa: CASTPGSGYTF

clone_size: many
j_call: TRBJ2-5
d_call: TRBD2
v_call: TRBV6-2/TRBV6-3
cdr3_nt: TGTGCCAGCCGGGGGGATGAAGAGACCCAGTACTTC
cdr3_aa: CASRGDEETQYF

clone_size: .
j_call: TRBJ2-2
d_call: .
v_call: TRBV11-2
cdr3_nt: TGTGCCAGCAGCTTAGATTTCCGTTTCGGGACCGGGAAGCTGTTTTTT
cdr3_aa: CASSLDFRFGTGKLFF

clone_size: few
j_call: TRBJ1-1
d_call: .
v_call: TRBV20-1
cdr3_nt: TGCAGTGCTAGGGGAAGTCTCCTACTTATGAACACTGAAGCTTTCTTT
cdr3_aa: CSARGSLLLMNTEAFF

clone_size: .
j_call: TRBJ2-5
d_call: .
v_call: TRBV6-2/TRBV6-3
cdr3_nt: TGTGCCAGCAGTTGTTGGCGGGAACAAGAGACCCAGTACTTC
cdr3_aa: CASSCWREQETQYF

clone_size: .
j_call: TRBJ2-3
d_call: TRBD1
v_call: TRBV12-3/TRBV12-4
cdr3_nt: TGTGCCAGCAGTTCGTCCCGGGACAGGGGGCTGCGAGGAGTGGATACGCAGTATTTT
cdr3_aa: CASSSSRDRGLRGVDTQYF

clone_size: .
j_call: TRBJ1-3
d_call: .
v_call: TRBV7-3
cdr3_nt: TGTGCCAGCAGCTCGACAGGCCCTGGAAACACCATATATTTT
cdr3_aa: CASSSTGPGNTIYF

clone_size: .
j_call: TRBJ2-1
d_call: TRBD2
v_call: TRBV7-9
cdr3_nt: TGTGCCAGCAGCTTGTGGACTAGCGACGAGCAGTTCTTC
cdr3_aa: CASSLWTSDEQFF

clone_size: .
j_call: TRBJ1-1
d_call: TRBD1
v_call: TRBV28
cdr3_nt: TGTGCCAGCAGTTTAAAACTCAGGGGGCACACTGAAGCTTTCTTT
cdr3_aa: CASSLKLRGHTEAFF

clone_size: .
j_call: TRBJ2-1
d_call: TRBD1
v_call: TRBV7-2
cdr3_nt: TGTGCCAGCAGCTTAGTTCCGGGACAGGGGATCTACAATGAGCAGTTCTTC
cdr3_aa: CASSLVPGQGIYNEQFF

clone_size: many
j_call: TRBJ1-1
d_call: .
v_call: TRBV6-1
cdr3_nt: TGTGCCAGCAGTTACGGACGGATGAACACTGAAGCTTTCTTT
cdr3_aa: CASSYGRMNTEAFF

clone_size: .
j_call: TRBJ2-1
d_call: TRBD2
v_call: TRBV25-1
cdr3_nt: TGTGCCTCGGGAGGTACTAGCGTTTACGATGAGCAGTTCTTC
cdr3_aa: CASGGTSVYDEQFF

clone_size: few
j_call: TRBJ1-4
d_call: .
v_call: TRBV7-6
cdr3_nt: TGTGCCAGCAGCTTAGCACAGAATAATGAAAAACTGTTTTTT
cdr3_aa: CASSLAQNNEKLFF

clone_size: .
j_call: TRBJ2-7
d_call: .
v_call: TRBV7-7
cdr3_nt: TGTGCTAGCAGCTTATCCCCCCCCGGGACCGCGTCTGGGTACGAGCAGTACTTC
cdr3_aa: CASSLSPPGTASGYEQYF

clone_size: .
j_call: TRBJ2-7
d_call: TRBD1
v_call: TRBV4-1
cdr3_nt: TGTGCCAGCAGCTGGGGGGACAGGGGCCACGAGCAGTACTTC
cdr3_aa: CASSWGDRGHEQYF

clone_size: .
j_call: TRBJ2-7
d_call: .
v_call: TRBV7-2
cdr3_nt: TGTGCCAGCAGCTATGTCAGCTCCTACGAGCAGTACTTC
cdr3_aa: CASSYVSSYEQYF

clone_size: .
j_call: TRBJ2-1
d_call: TRBD2
v_call: TRBV12-3/TRBV12-4
cdr3_nt: TGTGCCAGCAGTTTAAGGCTAGCGGGGGCCCAGGAGCAGTTCTTC
cdr3_aa: CASSLRLAGAQEQFF

clone_size: few
j_call: TRBJ2-7
d_call: .
v_call: TRBV7-6
cdr3_nt: TGTGCCAGCAGCGGCGAGCCCTACGAGCAGTACTTC
cdr3_aa: CASSGEPYEQYF

clone_size: .
j_call: TRBJ2-4
d_call: .
v_call: TRBV20-1
cdr3_nt: TGCAGTGCTAGGGCCGAAGCCAAAAACATTCAGTACTTC
cdr3_aa: CSARAEAKNIQYF

clone_size: .
j_call: TRBJ2-1
d_call: .
v_call: TRBV24-1
cdr3_nt: TGTGCCACCAGTGATTTGAGGTACAGCCCCTACAATGAGCAGTTCTTC
cdr3_aa: CATSDLRYSPYNEQFF

clone_size: .
j_call: TRBJ1-5
d_call: TRBD1
v_call: TRBV12-3/TRBV12-4
cdr3_nt: TGTGCCAGCAGTTCGGTGGGACAGGGCAATCAGCCCCAGCATTTT
cdr3_aa: CASSSVGQGNQPQHF

clone_size: few
j_call: TRBJ1-2
d_call: .
v_call: TRBV7-2
cdr3_nt: TGTGCCAGCAGCTTAGTCCAGCAGTCCTATGGCTACACCTTC
cdr3_aa: CASSLVQQSYGYTF

clone_size: .
j_call: TRBJ2-5
d_call: TRBD1
v_call: TRBV6-2/TRBV6-3
cdr3_nt: TGTGCCAGCGGTTACGGTCGGACCGGGACAGGATATCCGGAGACGAGTCGGGACTTC
cdr3_aa: CASGYGRTGTGYPETSRDF

clone_size: .
j_call: TRBJ2-7
d_call: TRBD2
v_call: TRBV20-1
cdr3_nt: TGCAGTGCTAGAAGCCTAGCGGGATTGGAGCAGTACTTC
cdr3_aa: CSARSLAGLEQYF

clone_size: .
j_call: TRBJ2-3
d_call: .
v_call: TRBV19
cdr3_nt: TGTGCCAGTAGGCGGGACTTGAGCACAGATACGCAGTATTTT
cdr3_aa: CASRRDLSTDTQYF

clone_size: .
j_call: TRBJ2-7
d_call: .
v_call: TRBV12-5
cdr3_nt: TGTGCTAGTGGGTCAGGGGTCTACGAGCAGTACTTC
cdr3_aa: CASGSGVYEQYF

clone_size: .
j_call: TRBJ2-1
d_call: .
v_call: TRBV7-9
cdr3_nt: TGTGCCAGCAGCTTAATAGGCCCTTACAATGAGCAGTTCTTC
cdr3_aa: CASSLIGPYNEQFF

clone_size: .
j_call: TRBJ2-3
d_call: TRBD2
v_call: TRBV20-1
cdr3_nt: TGCAGTGCTAGTGATAGAGGGAGGGCCGAAGATACGCAGTATTTT
cdr3_aa: CSASDRGRAEDTQYF

clone_size: few
j_call: TRBJ2-5
d_call: TRBD1
v_call: TRBV7-2
cdr3_nt: TGTGCCAGCAGCTCCAAAAATGGGGACAGAAGAGAGACCCAGTACTTC
cdr3_aa: CASSSKNGDRRETQYF

clone_size: .
j_call: TRBJ2-3
d_call: .
v_call: TRBV5-8
cdr3_nt: TGTGCCAACAGCCCAGACCCCGGTACGCGCGTTGGCACAGATACGCAGTATTTT
cdr3_aa: CANSPDPGTRVGTDTQYF